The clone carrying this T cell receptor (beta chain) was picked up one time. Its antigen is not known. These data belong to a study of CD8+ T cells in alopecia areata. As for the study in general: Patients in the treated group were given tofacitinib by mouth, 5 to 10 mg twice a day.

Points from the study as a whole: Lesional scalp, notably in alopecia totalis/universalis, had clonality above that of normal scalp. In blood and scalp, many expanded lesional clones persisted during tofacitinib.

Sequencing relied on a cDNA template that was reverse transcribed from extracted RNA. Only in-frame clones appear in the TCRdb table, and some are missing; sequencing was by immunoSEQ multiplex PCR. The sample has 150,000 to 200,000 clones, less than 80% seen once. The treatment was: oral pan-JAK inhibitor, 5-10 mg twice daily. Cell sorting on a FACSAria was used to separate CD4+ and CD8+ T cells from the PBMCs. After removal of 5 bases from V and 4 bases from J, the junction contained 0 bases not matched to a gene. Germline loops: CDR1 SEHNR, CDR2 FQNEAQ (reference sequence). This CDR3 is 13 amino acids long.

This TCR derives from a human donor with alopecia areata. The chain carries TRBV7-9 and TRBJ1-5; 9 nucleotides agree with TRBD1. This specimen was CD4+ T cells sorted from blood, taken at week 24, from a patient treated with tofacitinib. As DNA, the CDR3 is TGTGCCAGCAGCGGGACAGGGAATCAGCCCCAGCATTTT. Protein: CASSGTGNQPQHF.